This is a list of T cell receptor beta chains from one sample in a study of patients and donors after allogeneic stem cell transplantation. TCRdb reprocessed the RT-PCR reads with MiXCR, giving one entry per CDR3 protein. The table records fewer than 500,000 distinct CDR3 sequences, about a sixth of them present only once. Sequences were obtained from blood, either unsorted or a sorted T cell fraction (not recorded which). Receptor source: a human donor who was either an allogeneic HSCT recipient or a stem cell or donor lymphocyte infusion donor (not recorded which). It is not recorded whose cells these are; they may come from a transplant donor. Each CDR3 is given with its conserved first and last residue. The order of the fields is V gene, CDR3 length, D gene, clone size, J gene, CDR3 protein, CDR3 DNA. The D gene is left open where the match is weak. Size is omitted from some rows. Given values are once, few, many or a class for expanded clones.

V: TRBV10-3; length: 16; D: TRBD2; size: few; J: TRBJ2-3; CDR3: CAISRLAGSGTDTQYF; DNA: TGTGCCATTAGCAGACTAGCGGGAAGTGGCACAGATACGCAGTATTTT
V: TRBV6-5; length: 16; D: NA; size: few; J: TRBJ1-2; CDR3: CASSYSSQGSNYGYTF; DNA: TGTGCCAGCAGTTACTCGTCCCAGGGCTCTAACTATGGCTACACCTTC
V: TRBV10-3; length: 12; D: NA; size: NA; J: TRBJ2-3; CDR3: CAIKGSTDTQYF; DNA: TGTGCCATCAAAGGAAGCACAGATACGCAGTATTTT
V: TRBV6-1; length: 15; D: NA; size: few; J: TRBJ1-1; CDR3: CASSESPGMNTEAFF; DNA: TGTGCCAGCAGTGAATCCCCGGGAATGAACACTGAAGCTTTCTTT
V: TRBV4-3; length: 15; D: NA; size: NA; J: TRBJ2-2; CDR3: CASSQKNSFPGELFF; DNA: TGCGCCAGCAGCCAAAAAAACAGCTTCCCCGGGGAGCTGTTTTTT
V: TRBV20-1; length: 16; D: TRBD1; size: NA; J: TRBJ2-5; CDR3: CSATYRQGDPQETQYF; DNA: TGCAGTGCTACCTATCGACAGGGCGACCCCCAAGAGACCCAGTACTTC
V: TRBV11-2; length: 15; D: TRBD1; size: NA; J: TRBJ1-1; CDR3: CASSLDSRTGFEAFF; DNA: TGTGCCAGCAGCTTAGACTCCCGGACAGGGTTTGAAGCTTTCTTT
V: TRBV28; length: 14; D: NA; size: few; J: TRBJ2-5; CDR3: CASSFVRALEAQYF; DNA: TGTGCCAGCAGTTTTGTCCGGGCTTTGGAGGCCCAGTACTTC
V: TRBV20-1; length: 13; D: NA; size: few; J: TRBJ2-2; CDR3: CSARYPYTGELFF; DNA: TGCAGTGCTAGGTATCCCTACACCGGGGAGCTGTTTTTT
V: TRBV29-1; length: 14; D: TRBD2; size: NA; J: TRBJ2-7; CDR3: CSVGGGGTSYEQYF; DNA: TGCAGCGTTGGTGGGGGGGGGACCTCCTACGAGCAGTACTTC
V: TRBV18; length: 14; D: TRBD1; size: few; J: TRBJ2-5; CDR3: CASATGTGRLSQYF; DNA: TGTGCCAGCGCTACCGGGACAGGGAGGTTGTCCCAGTACTTC